This T cell receptor (beta chain) comes out of a study of identical twins. TCRdb recomputed calls from the 5' RACE reads with MiXCR, one row per CDR3 protein. This table holds around 690,000 distinct CDR3 sequences, over 20% found once. Germline V gives CDR1 DFQATT, CDR2 SNEGSKA (reference sequence). Trimming left V 3 bases short and J 3 bases short, with 11 bases between. This CDR3 contains 13 residues. This sample was also put to use in a study of T cells expressing NK-cell markers. That source adds: These clonotypes, the leaders elsewhere, also led the CD3+CD56-NKG2C+ fraction in several donors. Expanded NKG2C+ T cell clones were not confirmed as HCMV-specific.

The chain combines TRBV20-1 with TRBJ2-5; D is unresolved. The TCR sequence derives from a woman aged 18-35 years in good health. Sequences were obtained from PBMCs. The CDR3 region is CSASVWAEETQYF. The CDR3 DNA is TGCAGTGCTAGCGTTTGGGCAGAAGAGACCCAGTACTTC.